The T cell receptor (beta chain) under discussion was sequenced for a study of spatial heterogeneity in lung cancer. Each TCR cDNA molecule carried a unique molecular identifier. TCRdb processed the 5' RACE reads anew with MiXCR; each CDR3 protein has one entry. The table includes around 60,000 distinct CDR3 sequences, 8.4% detected once. Trimming at V came to 5 bases and at J to 4 bases, leaving 6 bases not matched to a gene. The CDR3 is 15 amino acids. Germline loops: CDR1 MNHEY, CDR2 SMNVEV (reference sequence). This clonotype was picked up many times. The antigen is not known. The time point here: sample taken at primary tumor resection. Researchers sequenced whole RNA taken from tumor, nontumor lung or frozen PBMC without sorting. Donation came from 70 or so patients with untreated early-stage non-small cell lung cancer. The study's findings and limits: Resection saw ubiquitous expanded tumor TCRs appear in blood more than follow-up did.

The gene calls are TRBV27 and TRBJ1-3; 9 bases are shared with TRBD1. The sequence was collected from a female donor with early-stage non-small cell lung cancer. The specimen comprised PBMCs, sampled at surgery. CDR3 nucleotide sequence: TGTGCCAGCAGTACAGGGACAGGGTCAGGAAACACCATATATTTT. This encodes CASSTGTGSGNTIYF.